One sample yielded the 23 T cell receptor beta chains listed below, sequenced in a study of T cell responses to AZD1222 COVID-19 vaccine. TCRdb keeps only in-frame clones here, not all; method: immunoSEQ multiplex PCR. The top ten hold 2.4% of the sample, which has about 120,000 clones, about 85% seen once. Sequencing used peripheral blood, obtained on day 0 of AZD1222 vaccination. The receptors shown here come from an adult in good health.

This chain uses TRBV24-1 with TRBJ2-5; TRBD2 agrees at 8 bases. Germline CDR1 KGHDR, CDR2 SFDVKD. V lost 5 bases, J lost 3 bases, and 10 bases stayed unmatched. This CDR3 has 16 residues. The CDR3 is CATSATLADAKETQYF. CDR3 nucleotide sequence: TGTGCCACCAGTGCCACACTAGCGGACGCCAAAGAGACCCAGTACTTC.

V usage is TRBV3-1 (or the pseudogene TRBV3-2) and J usage is TRBJ2-7; no firm D call. Germline lookup yields CDR1 LGHDT and CDR2 YNNKEL (reference sequence). This CDR3 spans 14 amino acids. With 4 bases removed from V and 5 bases from J, the gap between germline ends came to 15 bases. The CDR3 nucleotides are TGTGCCAGCAGCCCCGATGGGGTATCCCACGAGCAGTACTTC. Amino acids: CASSPDGVSHEQYF.

The rearrangement links TRBV6-5 to TRBJ1-6; 7 bases are a match to TRBD1. CDR3 length equals 14 residues. The germline V gene has CDR1 MNHEY and CDR2 SVGAGI. The ends lost 10 bases at V and 7 bases at J; junction bases unmatched: 10. The CDR3 DNA reads as TGTGCCACCGCCACGGGACAGATGAATTCACCCCTCCACTTT. It specifies CATATGQMNSPLHF.

The chain carries TRBV3-1 (or the pseudogene TRBV3-2) and TRBJ2-1; 9 bases align to TRBD2. The CDR3 totals 16 residues. Germline V lookup: CDR1 LGHDT, CDR2 YNNKEL (reference sequence). CDR3 loop: CAAGGSASGRLNEQFF. Written as DNA, the CDR3 is TGTGCTGCCGGGGGATCGGCCAGCGGGAGGCTTAATGAGCAGTTCTTC.

The rearrangement uses TRBV19 and TRBJ2-3; 7 positions match TRBD2. The V segment lost 3 bases and the J segment 0 bases; nucleotides outside the gene matches: 6. The CDR3 consists of 16 residues. Germline V gene sequence: CDR1 LNHDA, CDR2 SQIVND (reference sequence). The CDR3 loop is CASSIQGGSSTDTQYF. Here the CDR3 DNA reads TGTGCCAGTAGTATTCAGGGCGGGAGTAGCACAGATACGCAGTATTTT.

The rearrangement links TRBV28 to TRBJ1-2; no definite D call. Germline loops: CDR1 MDHEN, CDR2 SYDVKM. This CDR3 region has 13 residues. V was shortened by 5 bases and J by 0 bases, with 7 bases between the two germline ends. CDR3 DNA: TGTGCCAGCAGTCGGCCCCCTAACTATGGCTACACCTTC. Its protein product is CASSRPPNYGYTF.

The genes are TRBV24-1 and TRBJ1-2, with D tentatively TRBD1 (6 bases). The CDR3 loop spans 13 amino acids. Deletions cut 4 bases from V and 9 bases from J, with 14 bases between. Germline values: CDR1 KGHDR, CDR2 SFDVKD. The DNA for the CDR3 is TGTGCCACCAGTGACTCCGGACAGAGGAGCTACACCTTC. It codes for CATSDSGQRSYTF.

The genes are TRBV11-2 and TRBJ2-1; 9 nucleotides line up with TRBD2. The germline V gene encodes CDR1 SGHAT and CDR2 FQNNGV. The CDR3 sequence is 16 residues long. J gave up 4 bases and V 5 bases, and 9 bases lay outside the gene matches. The CDR3 coding sequence is TGTGCCAGCAGCGATTCCGGGACTAGCCTTTACAATGAGCAGTTCTTC. Translating it yields CASSDSGTSLYNEQFF.

The chain links TRBV30 to TRBJ1-1; perhaps TRBD1 as D (5 bases). Germline CDR1 is GTSNPN and CDR2 is SVGIG (reference sequence). Trimming pared 5 bases from V and 1 base from J, leaving 11 bases between. This CDR3 is built from 13 residues. The CDR3: CAWSLGGNTEAFF. CDR3 sequence (DNA): TGTGCCTGGTCCCTTGGGGGGAACACTGAAGCTTTCTTT.

This chain joins TRBV3-1 (or the pseudogene TRBV3-2) and TRBJ1-4; no firm D call. Trimming shortened V by 0 bases and J by 0 bases, and 5 bases separated the two germline ends. Germline V gene data show CDR1 as LGHDT and CDR2 as YNNKEL (reference sequence). The CDR3 spans 15 residues. CDR3: CASSQDHATNEKLFF. The DNA for the CDR3 is TGTGCCAGCAGCCAAGACCATGCAACTAATGAAAAACTGTTTTTT.

The genes are TRBV5-5 and TRBJ2-1; possibly TRBD2 for D (7 bases). Germline loops: CDR1 SGHKS, CDR2 YYEKEE (reference sequence). The V and J ends lost 3 bases and 4 bases respectively, with 17 bases between them. The CDR3 loop spans 16 amino acids. As DNA, the CDR3 is TGTGCCAGCAGCTCCGGGCTAGGGGGGGCATACAATGAGCAGTTCTTC. Its protein is CASSSGLGGAYNEQFF.

The rearrangement uses TRBV30 and TRBJ1-2; perhaps TRBD1 as D (6 bases). V lost 0 bases to trimming and J lost 8 bases, with 7 bases between them. Germline V CDR1 and CDR2: GTSNPN, SVGIG (reference sequence). This CDR3 comprises 11 residues. The CDR3 bases are TGTGCCTGGAGTGTAGGGGGGGGCTACACCTTC. Residues: CAWSVGGGYTF.

V is TRBV25-1 and J is TRBJ1-2; 8 nucleotides line up with TRBD1. This CDR3 spans 15 amino acids. The ends lost 7 bases at V and 7 bases at J; junction bases unmatched: 14. Germline V lookup: CDR1 MGHDK, CDR2 SYGVNS. The CDR3, as DNA: TGTGCCAGCACCCCTCCGGGACAGGTTTATGCTGGCTACACCTTC. This codes for CASTPPGQVYAGYTF.

The rearrangement links TRBV5-1 to TRBJ1-5, with TRBD1 as a possible D gene (5 bases). Trimming took off 7 bases at V and 6 bases at J, with 20 bases between the two ends. Germline CDR1 SGHRS, CDR2 YFSETQ. This CDR3 spans 15 amino acids. The CDR3 reads CASREGTWGGQPQHF. In DNA, the CDR3 is TGCGCCAGCCGGGAGGGGACCTGGGGAGGTCAGCCCCAGCATTTT.

This clone was recorded only once. DNA for the CDR3: TGTGCCAGCAGAGAAGGAGGAGCTTATAGCAATCAGCCCCAGCATTTT. It encodes CASREGGAYSNQPQHF. This chain uses TRBV28 with TRBJ1-5, with D unclear. There are 16 residues in the CDR3. V was cut by 6 bases and J by 0 bases, with 15 bases left in between. The germline CDR1 and CDR2 sequences are MDHEN and SYDVKM.

This sequence joins TRBV2 and TRBJ2-6, with D uncertain. From germline, CDR1 is SNHLY and CDR2 FYNNEI. The CDR3 is 16 residues long. The V end was cut by 2 bases, the J end by 1 base, with 9 bases between. The CDR3 bases are TGTGCCAGCAGTGAACAAGGGATTTCTGGGGCCAACGTCCTGACTTTC. This translates into CASSEQGISGANVLTF.

This rearrangement joins TRBV7-3 to TRBJ1-1; the D is unclear. Germline CDR1 is SGHTA and CDR2 is FQGTGA. V lost 6 bases to trimming and J lost 2 bases, with 10 bases between them. The CDR3 spans 13 residues. The CDR3 DNA sequence: TGTGCCAGCAGTTCGGGCCTCAACACTGAAGCTTTCTTT. It codes for CASSSGLNTEAFF.

The V and J genes are TRBV5-1 and TRBJ1-2; no firm D call. The CDR3 extends over 14 amino acids. Per the germline V gene, CDR1 is SGHRS and CDR2 is YFSETQ. V was trimmed by 0 bases and J by 4 bases, leaving 10 bases between them. The CDR3 DNA follows: TGCGCCAGCAGCTTGGACCAACGGGGCTATGGCTACACCTTC. This translates into CASSLDQRGYGYTF.

The chain combines TRBV5-6 with TRBJ2-7, with D perhaps matching TRBD1 (6 bases). The V and J ends lost 4 bases and 6 bases respectively, with 14 bases between them. The length of the CDR3 is 13 residues. Per the germline V gene, CDR1 is SGHDT and CDR2 is YYEEEE. The CDR3 region has the DNA TGTGCCAGCAGCGCGACAGGAATGCGCGAGCAGTACTTC. Translated, it gives CASSATGMREQYF.

The rearrangement joins TRBV5-1 to TRBJ1-1, with a tentative D call TRBD1 (5 bases). This CDR3 is built from 15 residues. The germline V and J ends were trimmed by 6 bases and 6 bases, with 21 bases remaining between them. Germline V gene sequence: CDR1 SGHRS, CDR2 YFSETQ. The CDR3, as DNA: TGCGCCAGCACCTCGCGGGGGGATAGCCGCGCTGAAGCTTTCTTT. Protein product: CASTSRGDSRAEAFF.

This clone was counted between two and nine times. The gene calls are TRBV10-3 and TRBJ1-3, with D maybe TRBD1 (6 bases). CDR1 and CDR2 (germline): ENHRY, SYGVKD. Deletions cut 2 bases from V and 0 bases from J, with 8 bases between. This CDR3 has 15 residues. CDR3 nucleotide sequence: TGTGCCATCAGTGAGGGACAGAGCTCTGGAAACACCATATATTTT. It encodes CAISEGQSSGNTIYF.

The genes are TRBV29-1 and TRBJ2-7, with D perhaps TRBD1 (5 bases). The CDR3 runs 13 residues. V dropped 5 bases and J dropped 0 bases, with 11 bases sitting between them. Germline V gene sequence: CDR1 SQVTM, CDR2 ANQGSEA. The CDR3 DNA reads as TGCAGCGTTAGGCAGGGCTACTCCTACGAGCAGTACTTC. Its protein is CSVRQGYSYEQYF.

The count of this clone is one. The chain combines TRBV19 with TRBJ1-5; 7 nucleotides align to TRBD1. Looked up from germline, CDR1 is LNHDA and CDR2 is SQIVND (reference sequence). The CDR3 extends over 15 amino acids. V shed 5 bases, J shed 0 bases, and the junction held 4 bases outside the gene matches. CDR3 nucleotides: TGTGCCAGTAGTTCGTGGGACAGTAGCAATCAGCCCCAGCATTTT. Amino acids: CASSSWDSSNQPQHF.